The 18 T cell receptor beta chains below come from one sample, sequenced in a study of shared clonotypes between healthy human individuals (TCRdb year 2020). Receptor libraries were prepared by the immunoSEQ multiplex PCR assay. The immuneACCESS repertoire file appears here via TCRdb, limited to in-frame rearrangements. These files lack a portion of the clones; in checked studies, under half of the deficit traces to unresolved V genes, and the cause of the others is not known. The sample table records roughly 2,500,000 clones; over 85% of these occur just once. The ten most abundant clones make up approximately 0.36% of the sample. Sequencing was performed on naive CD4+ T cells from PBMCs. Taken with the paper, the label for cell subset or site translates to: CD45RA+ positively selected. These receptors came from a man aged 18 to 29 in good health. Some clones in this sample may be carry-over from other donors' samples.

Concerning this clone: In the same sample, other DNA sequences code for this CDR3. CDR3 protein: CASSLGSLSYEQYF. The CDR3, as DNA: TGTGCCAGCAGTTTAGGGTCTCTTTCCTACGAGCAGTACTTC. J is TRBJ2-7 and V is TRBV28; D is unclear. V dropped 2 bases and J dropped 1 base, with 9 bases sitting between them. The CDR3 is made up of 14 amino acids. The germline gives CDR1 MDHEN, CDR2 SYDVKM.

The chain recombines TRBV11-2 with TRBJ2-7; D may match TRBD1 or TRBD2 (5 bases each). The germline gives CDR1 SGHAT, CDR2 FQNNGV. The V and J ends lost 4 bases and 2 bases respectively, with 12 bases between them. The CDR3 covers 14 residues. The CDR3, as DNA: TGTGCCAGCAGCTCTCGGGGCAGTCCCTACGAGCAGTACTTC. This sequence encodes CASSSRGSPYEQYF.

The rearrangement links TRBV28 to TRBJ1-4, with D possibly TRBD1 on 5 matching bases. V was trimmed by 4 bases and J by 7 bases, leaving 16 bases between them. The CDR3 length is 15 residues. CDR1 and CDR2 from the germline V gene are MDHEN and SYDVKM. The CDR3 loop is CASSSRVDEGEKLFF. The CDR3 DNA reads as TGTGCCAGCAGTTCCAGGGTTGACGAGGGTGAAAAACTGTTTTTT.

The chain uses TRBV18 and TRBJ2-3; 10 bases are a match to TRBD1. This CDR3 contains 15 residues. Germline V CDR1 and CDR2: KGHSH, LQKENI. Unmatched junction bases numbered 6, after V lost 3 bases and J lost 6 bases. CDR3 in DNA: TGTGCCAGCTCACCCCGACAGGGGGCCGGGGATACGCAGTATTTT. Encoded protein: CASSPRQGAGDTQYF.

V is TRBV5-1 and J is TRBJ2-2; D is unclear. Germline values: CDR1 SGHRS, CDR2 YFSETQ. The CDR3 length is 13 residues. V was pared by 0 bases and J by 3 bases, with 3 bases between. CDR3 nucleotides: TGCGCCAGCAGCTTGGATGACACCGGGGAGCTGTTTTTT. It codes for CASSLDDTGELFF.

The V gene is TRBV4-1, the J gene TRBJ2-1, with D possibly matching TRBD1 (6 bases). Trimming removed 3 bases at V and 0 bases at J, with 15 bases between. This CDR3 has 17 amino acids. Per the germline V gene, CDR1 is MGHRA and CDR2 is YSYEKL. The CDR3 DNA reads TGCGCCAGCAGCCAGTACCGGGACACGAGCTCCTACAATGAGCAGTTCTTC. It specifies CASSQYRDTSSYNEQFF.

J is TRBJ2-3 and V is TRBV28; D is unclear. Between the trimmed V and J ends, which lost 4 bases and 4 bases, there was a span of 15 bases. Germline V gene sequence: CDR1 MDHEN, CDR2 SYDVKM. This CDR3 region has 15 residues. CDR3: CASSSPPRKSDTQYF. The CDR3 region has the DNA TGTGCCAGCAGTTCCCCCCCGCGCAAGTCAGATACGCAGTATTTT.

The rearrangement links TRBV7-3 to TRBJ2-5; D gene ambiguous. This CDR3 contains 14 residues. CDR1 and CDR2 (germline): SGHTA, FQGTGA. Trimming took 0 bases from V and 1 from J, leaving 6 bases between them. The CDR3 loop is CASSLTAVQETQYF. The DNA of the CDR3 is TGTGCCAGCAGCTTAACGGCAGTCCAAGAGACCCAGTACTTC.

The chain employs TRBV2 and TRBJ1-1, with D unclear. Germline V CDR1 and CDR2: SNHLY, FYNNEI. The ends were cut back, 4 bases at V and 7 bases at J, with 10 bases in the middle. The length of the CDR3 is 12 residues. CDR3 sequence: CASSGGRVEAFF. CDR3 coding DNA: TGTGCCAGCAGTGGGGGAAGGGTTGAAGCTTTCTTT.

The chain links TRBV19 to TRBJ2-1; D uncertain. This CDR3 has 15 residues. Deletions cut 5 bases from V and 5 bases from J, with 16 bases between. CDR1 and CDR2 (germline): LNHDA, SQIVND (reference sequence). The CDR3 coding sequence is TGTGCCAGTAGTTTGTCATTGGGGTATAACAATGAGCAGTTCTTC. Translation: CASSLSLGYNNEQFF.

The chain links TRBV28 to TRBJ2-7, with 8 bases that match TRBD2. The V and J ends lost 5 bases and 2 bases, in that order; junction bases with no gene match: 8. The CDR3 extends over 15 amino acids. Germline CDR1 is MDHEN and CDR2 is SYDVKM. CDR3 nucleotides: TGTGCCAGCAGTCAAGCTAGCGGGTCTCCCTACGAGCAGTACTTC. It is translated as CASSQASGSPYEQYF.

The V gene is TRBV4-1, the J gene TRBJ2-2; 15 nucleotides align to TRBD2. CDR3 length: 18 amino acids. The junction had 1 base not matched to a gene; V was cut back by 1 base and J by 1 base. Germline CDR1 reads MGHRA; CDR2 reads YSYEKL. The CDR3 reads CASSQGTSGRVNTGELFF. The DNA for the CDR3 is TGCGCCAGCAGCCAAGGGACTAGCGGGAGGGTGAACACCGGGGAGCTGTTTTTT.

The V and J genes are TRBV5-5 and TRBJ2-7; D gene unclear. V lost 2 bases and J lost 3, with 12 bases in between. The CDR3 is made up of 14 amino acids. Germline CDR1 and CDR2: SGHKS and YYEKEE (reference sequence). CDR3 residues: CASSFRQVFYEQYF. The CDR3 nucleotides are TGTGCCAGCAGCTTTAGGCAGGTTTTCTACGAGCAGTACTTC.

The chain links TRBV30 to TRBJ1-1, with unresolved D. Trimming pared 0 bases from V and 4 bases from J, leaving 15 bases between. The CDR3 extends over 15 amino acids. Germline V lookup: CDR1 GTSNPN, CDR2 SVGIG (reference sequence). Here the CDR3 reads CAWSVKGLGSTEAFF. The CDR3 nucleotides are TGTGCCTGGAGTGTAAAGGGCCTGGGGTCCACTGAAGCTTTCTTT.

The chain carries TRBV7-9 and TRBJ2-7; the D gene is possibly TRBD2 (7 bases). The CDR3 is 14 residues long. Trimming shortened V by 2 bases and J by 3 bases, and 11 bases separated the two germline ends. Per germline, CDR1 SEHNR and CDR2 FQNEAQ (reference sequence). CDR3 sequence (DNA): TGTGCCAGCAGCTTATGGGGGGGCGACTACGAGCAGTACTTC. Protein sequence: CASSLWGGDYEQYF.

This chain uses TRBV7-3 with TRBJ1-2; D not certain. There are 13 residues in the CDR3. Between the trimmed V and J ends, which lost 5 bases and 4 bases, there was a span of 11 bases. Germline V gene data show CDR1 as SGHTA and CDR2 as FQGTGA. CDR3 residues: CASSPSQGYGYTF. The CDR3 DNA reads as TGTGCCAGCAGCCCCAGCCAAGGCTATGGCTACACCTTC.

The chain has TRBV7-9 and TRBJ2-5; weak D call: TRBD1 (6 bases). Trimming pared 2 bases from V and 5 bases from J, leaving 15 bases between. The CDR3 totals 15 residues. CDR1 SEHNR and CDR2 FQNEAQ come from the germline V gene (reference sequence). CDR3 amino acids: CASSLRDTSTETQYF. The CDR3 nucleotides read TGTGCCAGCAGCTTACGGGACACTTCCACGGAGACCCAGTACTTC.

J is TRBJ1-5 and V is TRBV5-4; 9 bases match TRBD1. With V trimmed by 4 bases and J by 3 bases, 5 bases remained unmatched. The CDR3 is 15 amino acids. The V gene's germline CDR1 is SGHNT and CDR2 YYREEE (reference sequence). The CDR3 spells CASSRDREDNQPQHF. DNA for the CDR3: TGTGCCAGCAGCCGGGACAGGGAGGACAATCAGCCCCAGCATTTT.